Listed here are 19 T cell receptor beta chains from one sample, sequenced in a study of monozygotic twins with cystic fibrosis (TCRdb year 2021). Library preparation was by the immunoSEQ multiplex PCR assay. The clones in this table, taken by TCRdb from immuneACCESS, are in-frame only. Not every clone is retained; where verified, under half of the shortfall comes from an unresolved V gene, and the cause of the rest is unknown. This sample comprises some 31,000 clones, just under 85% of them detected only once. In total, the top ten clones hold 0.88% of the sample. Sequenced material: blood. These receptors all come from a girl aged 2 to 10 with cystic fibrosis.

The chain is built from TRBV11-2 and TRBJ1-2; D gene ambiguous. Trimming cost V 5 bases and J 7 bases, with 17 bases left between them. The CDR3 is 14 residues long. CDR1 is SGHAT, CDR2 FQNNGV, per germline. CDR3 nucleotides: TGTGCCAGCAGCCCTAGTCCGGGTACGGGTGGCTACACCTTC. Its protein product is CASSPSPGTGGYTF.

The J gene is TRBJ1-5, the V gene TRBV27; 9 bases line up with TRBD1. Germline V gene data show CDR1 as MNHEY and CDR2 as SMNVEV (reference sequence). This CDR3 has 15 residues. Trimming removed 2 bases from V and 4 bases from J; junction bases left unmatched: 3. The CDR3, as DNA: TGTGCCAGCAGTTTAGGGGGACAGGGAAATCAGCCCCAGCATTTT. Encoded protein: CASSLGGQGNQPQHF.

This sequence joins TRBV7-3 and TRBJ1-6; 9 positions match TRBD1. The CDR3 loop spans 15 amino acids. Germline assignment: CDR1 SGHTA and CDR2 FQGTGA. Trimming took 2 bases from V and 9 from J; bases not matched to a gene: 5. CDR3 nucleotides: TGTGCCAGCAGCTTATTGGCGACAGGGGGTTCACCCCTCCACTTT. Protein product: CASSLLATGGSPLHF. Together with reference TRBV7-3 and TRBJ1-6, the CDR3 gives the full variable domain: GAGVSQTPSNKVTEKGKYVELRCDPISGHTALYWYRQSLGQGPEFLIYFQGTGAADDSGLPNDRFFAVRPEGSVSTLKIQRTERGDSAVYLCASSLLATGGSPLHFGNGTRLTVT.

The chain carries TRBV4-1 and TRBJ1-1; 10 nucleotides align to TRBD1. Germline trimming cut 5 bases from V and 2 bases from J; bases unmatched to any gene: 5. Germline V lookup: CDR1 MGHRA, CDR2 YSYEKL. The CDR3 totals 15 residues. CDR3 DNA sequence: TGCGCCAGCAGCGCCCCGACAGGGGGCAACACTGAAGCTTTCTTT. Translated, it gives CASSAPTGGNTEAFF.

The chain has TRBV12-5 and TRBJ1-3; D gene unclear. V dropped 9 bases and J dropped 1 base, with 10 bases sitting between them. Per germline, CDR1 LGHNT and CDR2 FRNRAP. The CDR3 runs 13 residues. CDR3 in amino acids: CASEGLSGNTIYF. For the CDR3, the DNA is TGTGCTAGCGAGGGTCTGTCTGGAAACACCATATATTTT. The full variable domain, rest sourced from reference TRBV12-5 and TRBJ1-3, is DARVTQTPRHKVTEMGQEVTMRCQPILGHNTVFWYRQTMMQGLELLAYFRNRAPLDDSGMPKDRFSAEMPDATLATLKIQPSEPRDSAVYFCASEGLSGNTIYFGEGSWLTVV.

A single count supports this clone. The chain carries TRBV30 and TRBJ2-1, with D perhaps TRBD1 (5 bases). The germline V and J ends were trimmed by 5 bases and 5 bases, with 13 bases remaining between them. Germline lookup yields CDR1 GTSNPN and CDR2 SVGIG (reference sequence). The CDR3 consists of 13 residues. The CDR3, as DNA: TGTGCCTGGGGTTCGACAGCGAACAATGAGCAGTTCTTC. Translating it yields CAWGSTANNEQFF. Based on the CDR3 plus reference TRBV30 and TRBJ2-1, the full variable domain is SQTIHQWPATLVQPVGSPLSLECTVEGTSNPNLYWYRQAAGRGLQLLFYSVGIGQISSEVPQNLSASRPQDRQFILSSKKLLLSDSGFYLCAWGSTANNEQFFGPGTRLTVL.

The CDR3 bases are TGTGCCAGCAGTGACGGGCGAACGTCCTCTGGCTACACCTTC. Protein product: CASSDGRTSSGYTF. The chain is built from TRBV2 and TRBJ1-2; D is unresolved. The V end was cut by 3 bases, the J end by 7 bases, with 15 bases between. CDR1 is SNHLY, CDR2 FYNNEI, per germline. CDR3 length: 14 residues.

In this sample, this clone turned up once. The chain carries TRBV5-4 and TRBJ2-7, with 10 bases lining up with TRBD2. Per germline, CDR1 SGHNT and CDR2 YYREEE (reference sequence). With V trimmed by 0 bases and J by 1 base, 13 bases remained unmatched. This CDR3 region has 19 residues. The CDR3 protein is CASSLGLAGVGSRSYEQYF. The CDR3 bases are TGTGCCAGCAGCTTGGGACTAGCGGGCGTCGGGTCCCGATCCTACGAGCAGTACTTC.

The chain links TRBV5-1 to TRBJ2-4; D remains unclear. Trimming stripped 3 bases from V and 2 bases from J, with 6 bases between. In germline, CDR1 is SGHRS, CDR2 YFSETQ. This CDR3 has 13 residues. The CDR3 sequence: CASSSVTKNIQYF. The CDR3 DNA reads TGCGCCAGCAGCTCAGTGACCAAAAACATTCAGTACTTC.

This clone appeared a single time. This chain joins TRBV28 and TRBJ1-2; the D gene is possibly TRBD1 (6 bases). The CDR3 contains 13 residues. Germline CDR1 MDHEN, CDR2 SYDVKM. Between the trimmed V and J ends, which lost 4 bases and 5 bases, there was a span of 11 bases. The CDR3 DNA reads TGTGCCAGCAGTTACCGACAGGTTTATGGCTACACCTTC. This codes for CASSYRQVYGYTF.

The rearrangement uses TRBV7-2 and TRBJ1-6, with D perhaps matching TRBD1 (6 bases). Germline values: CDR1 SGHTA, CDR2 FQGNSA. The CDR3 consists of 16 residues. The V gene lost 5 bases and the J gene lost 9 bases, with 20 bases spanning the gap. As DNA, the CDR3 is TGTGCCAGCAGCCCAAGAGGGGGAGACTACGCTTCACCCCTCCACTTT. This sequence encodes CASSPRGGDYASPLHF.

The CDR3 sequence is CASSAWGQGKLGDTQYF. The CDR3 region has the DNA TGCGCCAGCAGCGCGTGGGGACAGGGCAAACTTGGGGATACGCAGTATTTT. V usage is TRBV4-1 and J usage is TRBJ2-3, with TRBD1 identical over 9 bases. The CDR3 is made up of 17 amino acids. Germline CDR1 is MGHRA and CDR2 is YSYEKL. Trimming cost V 5 bases and J 6 bases; bases outside gene matches: 15.

The V and J genes are TRBV30 and TRBJ2-3; 7 bases align to TRBD2. The CDR3 has 15 amino acids. The junction had 8 bases not matched to a gene; V was cut back by 5 bases and J by 0 bases. CDR1 is GTSNPN and CDR2 is SVGIG in the germline V gene (reference sequence). CDR3 loop: CAWGHGRPSTDTQYF. DNA for the CDR3: TGTGCCTGGGGACACGGGAGGCCGAGCACAGATACGCAGTATTTT. Using reference TRBV30 and TRBJ2-3 for the parts outside the CDR3, the full variable domain is SQTIHQWPATLVQPVGSPLSLECTVEGTSNPNLYWYRQAAGRGLQLLFYSVGIGQISSEVPQNLSASRPQDRQFILSSKKLLLSDSGFYLCAWGHGRPSTDTQYFGPGTRLTVL.

V gene TRBV10-3 combines with J gene TRBJ2-1, with TRBD2 as a possible D gene (6 bases). Between the trimmed V and J ends, which lost 10 bases and 6 bases, there was a span of 28 bases. The germline CDR1 and CDR2 sequences are ENHRY and SYGVKD. This CDR3 is built from 17 residues. CDR3 residues: CATSGWGGMNVRNEQFF. Written as DNA, the CDR3 is TGTGCCACCTCAGGGTGGGGCGGGATGAATGTACGCAATGAGCAGTTCTTC.

V usage is TRBV19 and J usage is TRBJ1-2; TRBD1 matches at 7 bases. The CDR3 is made up of 15 amino acids. Germline values: CDR1 LNHDA, CDR2 SQIVND (reference sequence). V trimming: 3 bases; J trimming: 2 bases; junction bases outside the gene matches: 6. The CDR3 is CASSISLGQNYGYTF. In nucleotides, the CDR3 is TGTGCCAGTAGTATTTCCTTGGGACAGAACTATGGCTACACCTTC.

V and J are TRBV6-5 and TRBJ2-7; 9 nucleotides align to TRBD1. The V gene's germline CDR1 is MNHEY and CDR2 SVGAGI. CDR3 length equals 15 residues. Trimming took 5 bases from V and 5 from J; bases not matched to a gene: 10. Here the CDR3 reads CASSNDGTGSNEQYF. DNA for the CDR3: TGTGCCAGCAGTAACGACGGGACAGGGAGTAACGAGCAGTACTTC.

The chain combines TRBV7-9 with TRBJ2-5; D not certain. Germline V CDR1 and CDR2: SEHNR, FQNEAQ (reference sequence). The CDR3 is 16 residues long. The V end was cut by 6 bases, the J end by 1 base, with 18 bases between. CDR3 in DNA: TGTGCCAGCAGATTGGGGAAGTCTACCCCCCAAGAGACCCAGTACTTC. Amino acids: CASRLGKSTPQETQYF. The full variable domain, in which reference TRBV7-9 and TRBJ2-5 provide the parts outside the CDR3, is DTGVSQNPRHKITKRGQNVTFRCDPISEHNRLYWYRQTLGQGPEFLTYFQNEAQLEKSRLLSDRFSAERPKGSFSTLEIQRTEQGDSAMYLCASRLGKSTPQETQYFGPGTRLLVL.

The genes are TRBV5-1 and TRBJ2-1, with 12 positions matching TRBD2. Germline V gene lookup returns CDR1 SGHRS and CDR2 YFSETQ. The CDR3 spans 17 residues. After removal of 0 bases from V and 8 bases from J, the junction contained 9 bases not matched to a gene. CDR3 coding DNA: TGCGCCAGCAGCTTGGATTGGGTGACTAGCGGGAGCGATGAGCAGTTCTTC. Encoded protein: CASSLDWVTSGSDEQFF.

This clone has a handful of counts. The chain carries TRBV7-9 and TRBJ1-2, with 8 bases lining up with TRBD1. V lost 5 bases, J lost 6 bases, and 14 bases stayed unmatched. The CDR3 length is 16 residues. Germline loops: CDR1 SEHNR, CDR2 FQNEAQ (reference sequence). CDR3 sequence: CASSLQPRGPNHGYTF. In DNA, the CDR3 is TGTGCCAGCAGCCTCCAACCCAGGGGGCCAAACCATGGCTACACCTTC. The variable domain in full, with the rest retrieved from reference TRBV7-9 and TRBJ1-2, is DTGVSQNPRHKITKRGQNVTFRCDPISEHNRLYWYRQTLGQGPEFLTYFQNEAQLEKSRLLSDRFSAERPKGSFSTLEIQRTEQGDSAMYLCASSLQPRGPNHGYTFGSGTRLTVV.